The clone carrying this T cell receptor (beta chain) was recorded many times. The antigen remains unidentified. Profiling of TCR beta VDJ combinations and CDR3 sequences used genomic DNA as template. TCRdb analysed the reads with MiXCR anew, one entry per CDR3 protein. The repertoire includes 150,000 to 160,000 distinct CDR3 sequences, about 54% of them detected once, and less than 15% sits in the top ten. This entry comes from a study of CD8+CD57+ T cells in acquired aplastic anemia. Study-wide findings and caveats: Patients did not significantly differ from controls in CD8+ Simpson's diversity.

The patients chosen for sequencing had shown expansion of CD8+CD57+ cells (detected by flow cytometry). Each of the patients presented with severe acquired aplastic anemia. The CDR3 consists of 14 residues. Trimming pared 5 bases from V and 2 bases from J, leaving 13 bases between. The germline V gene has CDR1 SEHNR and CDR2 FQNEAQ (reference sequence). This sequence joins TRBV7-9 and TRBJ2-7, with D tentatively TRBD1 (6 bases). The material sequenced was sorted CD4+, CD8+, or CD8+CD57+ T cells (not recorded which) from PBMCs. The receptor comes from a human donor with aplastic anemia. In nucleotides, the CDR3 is TGTGCCAGCAGCCACCGGGACAATGCCTACGAGCAGTACTTC. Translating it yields CASSHRDNAYEQYF.